This TCR beta chain appears in the sequencing data of a study of T cell changes during pregnancy in multiple sclerosis. The CDR3 is made up of 16 amino acids. The germline V gene encodes CDR1 MGHRA and CDR2 YSYEKL. V gave up 3 bases and J gave up 0 bases, with 14 bases separating them. Here immunoSEQ multiplex PCR was the method, and the copy in TCRdb shows in-frame clones only, minus some. The sample consists of 90,000 to 120,000 clones, roughly 90% of them appearing once. The sequences come from peripheral blood, collected in the third trimester of pregnancy. The rearrangement links TRBV4-1 to TRBJ1-2, with a tentative D call TRBD1 (6 bases). This TCR derives from a female donor in good health, enrolled as a control in a pregnancy study. The CDR3 coding sequence is TGCGCCAGCAGCCAGCTCTACAGGGTTTCTAACTATGGCTACACCTTC. This sequence encodes CASSQLYRVSNYGYTF.